This is a list of T cell receptor beta chains from one sample in a study of siplizumab effects on memory and regulatory T cells. The data were produced by immunoSEQ multiplex PCR, yet TCRdb's version contains in-frame clones alone and is incomplete. In the table there are 70,000 to 100,000 clones, 80% to 95% of which are singletons. The specimen sequenced was CD8+ T cells sorted from blood. The receptor source for this set is a human donor in good health. CDR3s include the opening cysteine and the closing phenylalanine or tryptophan. D genes are given only for firm matches. The size entry is marked missing in some rows and otherwise reads once, few, many or a size class.

abundance: once
v_gene: TRBV19
d_gene: -
j_gene: TRBJ1-1
CDR3nt: TGTGCCAGTTCGCCGGGGTTACGAACTGAAGCTTTCTTT
CDR3aa: CASSPGLRTEAFF

abundance: -
v_gene: TRBV30
d_gene: TRBD1
j_gene: TRBJ1-5
CDR3nt: TGTGCCTGGAGTGTGAAAGACAGGGGGCCCTCCTATAGCAATCAGCCCCAGCATTTT
CDR3aa: CAWSVKDRGPSYSNQPQHF

abundance: -
v_gene: TRBV5-6
d_gene: TRBD1
j_gene: TRBJ2-5
CDR3nt: TGTGCCAGCAGCCCAACCCGGACAGGGGGCAGACAAGAGACCCAGTACTTC
CDR3aa: CASSPTRTGGRQETQYF

abundance: -
v_gene: TRBV7-9
d_gene: TRBD1
j_gene: TRBJ2-1
CDR3nt: TGTGCCAGCAGCTCGACAGGGGGCGAGGATGAGCAGTTCTTC
CDR3aa: CASSSTGGEDEQFF

abundance: -
v_gene: TRBV11-3
d_gene: -
j_gene: TRBJ1-4
CDR3nt: TGTGCCAGCAGCTACCCTCCTAATGAAAAACTGTTTTTT
CDR3aa: CASSYPPNEKLFF

abundance: few
v_gene: TRBV7-9
d_gene: -
j_gene: TRBJ1-5
CDR3nt: TGTGCCAGCAGCTTAGAGCGGGATAGCAATCAGCCCCAGCATTTT
CDR3aa: CASSLERDSNQPQHF

abundance: -
v_gene: TRBV10-3
d_gene: TRBD2
j_gene: TRBJ2-2
CDR3nt: TGTGCCATCAGTGAGATGACTAGCGGGAGTCGGACCGGGGAGCTGTTTTTT
CDR3aa: CAISEMTSGSRTGELFF

abundance: -
v_gene: TRBV25-1
d_gene: -
j_gene: TRBJ1-4
CDR3nt: TGTGCCAGCAGTCCCATGGGTGGTGAAAAACTGTTTTTT
CDR3aa: CASSPMGGEKLFF

abundance: once
v_gene: TRBV6-5
d_gene: -
j_gene: TRBJ2-7
CDR3nt: TGTGCCAGCAGTTTCGGAGGGACAGATAGCTCCTACGAGCAGTACTTC
CDR3aa: CASSFGGTDSSYEQYF

abundance: -
v_gene: TRBV13
d_gene: -
j_gene: TRBJ2-1
CDR3nt: TGTGCCAGCAGCTTGCGTGGGACCGACAATGAGCAGTTCTTC
CDR3aa: CASSLRGTDNEQFF

abundance: -
v_gene: TRBV6-5
d_gene: -
j_gene: TRBJ1-1
CDR3nt: TGTGCCAGCAGTTACGGGGAGGGCACTGAAGCTTTCTTT
CDR3aa: CASSYGEGTEAFF